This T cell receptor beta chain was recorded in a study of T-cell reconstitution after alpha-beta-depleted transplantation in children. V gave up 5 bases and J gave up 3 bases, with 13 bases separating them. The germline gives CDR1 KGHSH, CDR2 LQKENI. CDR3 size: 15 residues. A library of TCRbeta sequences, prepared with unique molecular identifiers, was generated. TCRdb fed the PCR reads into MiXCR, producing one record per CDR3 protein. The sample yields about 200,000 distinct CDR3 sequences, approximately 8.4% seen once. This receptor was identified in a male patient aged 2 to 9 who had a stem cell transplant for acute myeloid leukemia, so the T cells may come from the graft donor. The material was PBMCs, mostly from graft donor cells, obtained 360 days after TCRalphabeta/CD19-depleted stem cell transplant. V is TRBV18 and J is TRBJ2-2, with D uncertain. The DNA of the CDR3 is TGTGCCAGCTCAAACCTCTTTGGGGACACCGGGGAGCTGTTTTTT. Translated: CASSNLFGDTGELFF.